A single sample is the source of the 17 T cell receptor beta chains below, sequenced in a study of T cell changes during pregnancy in multiple sclerosis. Clones were read by immunoSEQ multiplex PCR, and TCRdb kept only the in-frame ones, dropping some. Of 110,000 or so clones listed, approximately 93% are singletons. This material consisted of peripheral blood, taken before pregnancy. These receptors all come from a female donor with multiple sclerosis, enrolled in a pregnancy study.

The J gene is TRBJ1-2, the V gene TRBV27; a possible D gene is TRBD1 (6 bases). This CDR3 spans 13 amino acids. Germline lookup yields CDR1 MNHEY and CDR2 SMNVEV (reference sequence). The V end was cut by 6 bases, the J end by 1 base, with 9 bases between. In DNA form, the CDR3 reads TGTGCCAGCAGAGGGGGTCTTAACTATGGCTACACCTTC. Translated, it gives CASRGGLNYGYTF.

The chain's CDR3 is CASSLGGWGEAFF. The DNA of the CDR3 is TGTGCCAGCAGTTTGGGAGGGTGGGGTGAAGCTTTCTTT. The rearrangement links TRBV28 to TRBJ1-1; no firm D call. V dropped 3 bases and J dropped 7 bases, with 12 bases sitting between them. The germline CDR1 and CDR2 sequences are MDHEN and SYDVKM. The CDR3 is 13 residues long.

The chain links TRBV27 to TRBJ1-2; D may be TRBD1 (5 bases). Trimming removed 5 bases at V and 8 bases at J, with 21 bases between. This CDR3 has 15 residues. Germline-derived CDR1 and CDR2 are MNHEY and SMNVEV (reference sequence). DNA of the CDR3: TGTGCCAGCAGTCCCACACCCGGTCCGGGGGACGGCTACACCTTC. Amino acids: CASSPTPGPGDGYTF.

CDR3 coding DNA: TGTGCCAGCAGTGGTCGACAGGTCCTTAACACTGAAGCTTTCTTT. Its protein product is CASSGRQVLNTEAFF. The rearrangement joins TRBV27 to TRBJ1-1; TRBD1 is a possible D gene (6 bases). Trimming took off 5 bases at V and 2 bases at J, with 15 bases between the two ends. Germline values: CDR1 MNHEY, CDR2 SMNVEV (reference sequence). CDR3 length: 15 residues.

This chain links TRBV4-2 with TRBJ2-7; tentatively, D is TRBD1 (5 bases). Looked up from germline, CDR1 is LGHNA and CDR2 is YNFKEQ. The V end was cut by 0 bases, the J end by 7 bases, with 19 bases between. This CDR3 is built from 16 residues. CDR3: CASSQDLGAVPWEQYF. CDR3 nucleotides: TGTGCCAGCAGCCAAGATCTTGGGGCAGTCCCTTGGGAGCAGTACTTC.

This clone was seen more than once but under ten times. The chain is built from TRBV2 and TRBJ2-7; 10 nucleotides line up with TRBD1. V was clipped by 9 bases and J by 3 bases; unmatched bases: 2. The CDR3 length is 12 residues. Germline V gene lookup returns CDR1 SNHLY and CDR2 FYNNEI. The CDR3 DNA reads TGTGCCAGTCGGACAGGGGGCTACGAGCAGTACTTC. Translation gives CASRTGGYEQYF.

The sample holds one count of this clone. J is TRBJ1-1 and V is TRBV28, with D possibly matching TRBD1 (5 bases). V dropped 1 base and J dropped 11 bases, with 8 bases sitting between them. Germline V gene sequence: CDR1 MDHEN, CDR2 SYDVKM. This CDR3 is built from 11 residues. CDR3 coding DNA: TGTGCCAGCAGTTTATTGGGGGGGGCTTTCTTT. It is translated as CASSLLGGAFF.

The chain uses TRBV5-1 and TRBJ2-5; 10 bases align to TRBD1. Germline V CDR1 and CDR2: SGHRS, YFSETQ. The V and J ends lost 2 bases and 3 bases, in that order; junction bases with no gene match: 1. This CDR3 is built from 14 residues. In DNA, the CDR3 is TGCGCCAGCAGCTTTGGGACAGGGGAAGAGACCCAGTACTTC. Protein product: CASSFGTGEETQYF. The variable domain in full, completed from reference TRBV5-1 and TRBJ2-5, reads KAGVTQTPRYLIKTRGQQVTLSCSPISGHRSVSWYQQTPGQGLQFLFEYFSETQRNKGNFPGRFSGRQFSNSRSEMNVSTLELGDSALYLCASSFGTGEETQYFGPGTRLLVL.

The V gene is TRBV14, the J gene TRBJ2-5; tentatively, D is TRBD2 (6 bases). CDR1 and CDR2 from the germline V gene are SGHDN and FVKESK. This CDR3 has 15 residues. With 3 bases removed from V and 2 bases from J, the gap between germline ends came to 13 bases. CDR3 DNA: TGTGCCAGCAGCCAGGGGAGGCGGAAGCAAGAGACCCAGTACTTC. This codes for CASSQGRRKQETQYF.

The rearrangement links TRBV27 to TRBJ2-2; TRBD2 matches at 8 bases. Germline loops: CDR1 MNHEY, CDR2 SMNVEV (reference sequence). V was clipped by 3 bases and J by 5 bases; unmatched bases: 11. The CDR3 extends over 17 amino acids. CDR3 protein: CASSFSTGLAYTGELFF. CDR3 coding DNA: TGTGCCAGCAGTTTTTCCACCGGACTAGCTTATACCGGGGAGCTGTTTTTT.

This clone was seen more than once but under ten times. The V call is TRBV30, the J call TRBJ1-1; D gene ambiguous. The germline V gene has CDR1 GTSNPN and CDR2 SVGIG (reference sequence). The CDR3 runs to 13 residues. With 4 bases removed from V and 3 bases from J, the gap between germline ends came to 12 bases. CDR3 in amino acids: CAWMLGRDTEAFF. The CDR3 nucleotides read TGTGCCTGGATGTTAGGGCGGGACACTGAAGCTTTCTTT.

This chain links TRBV6-4 with TRBJ1-1; unclear D gene. CDR3 length equals 13 residues. V lost 6 bases, J lost 1 base, and 9 bases lay in between. CDR1 is MRHNA and CDR2 is SNTAGT in the germline V gene. In DNA, the CDR3 is TGTGCCAGCAGCCCAGAGGAGAACACTGAAGCTTTCTTT. Encoded protein: CASSPEENTEAFF.

This clone appeared a few times. J is TRBJ2-2 and V is TRBV28; 8 bases match TRBD1. With 7 bases clipped from V and 6 bases from J, the junction kept 10 bases outside the gene matches. CDR1 and CDR2 from the germline V gene are MDHEN and SYDVKM. CDR3 size: 15 residues. The CDR3 protein is CASTTLRGLPGELFF. As DNA, the CDR3 is TGTGCCAGCACCACACTCAGGGGGCTTCCCGGGGAGCTGTTTTTT.

The V and J genes are TRBV4-1 and TRBJ2-7; the D gene could be TRBD1 or TRBD2 (5 bases each). V was trimmed by 4 bases and J by 2 bases, leaving 12 bases between them. CDR3 length: 14 residues. Germline CDR1 reads MGHRA; CDR2 reads YSYEKL. The CDR3 DNA is TGCGCCAGCAGCCCAGACAGCGGAGCCTACGAGCAGTACTTC. This codes for CASSPDSGAYEQYF.

The genes are TRBV28 and TRBJ1-2; D is ambiguous. The CDR3 extends over 13 amino acids. Trimming removed 5 bases at V and 4 bases at J, with 11 bases between. Per the germline V gene, CDR1 is MDHEN and CDR2 is SYDVKM. CDR3 DNA sequence: TGTGCCAGCAGTCTCGAAGACACCTATGGCTACACCTTC. It specifies CASSLEDTYGYTF.

This clone was seen a few times. The chain employs TRBV7-2 and TRBJ2-3; possible D gene TRBD2, 6 bases. V was trimmed by 6 bases and J by 0 bases, leaving 10 bases between them. Germline lookup yields CDR1 SGHTA and CDR2 FQGNSA. This CDR3 has 14 residues. CDR3 region: CASRRGDSTDTQYF. CDR3 sequence (DNA): TGTGCCAGCAGGCGGGGTGATAGCACAGATACGCAGTATTTT.

The chain combines TRBV30 with TRBJ2-2, with TRBD1 as a possible D gene (5 bases). V was clipped by 5 bases and J by 6 bases, with 7 bases between them. CDR3 size: 11 residues. The V gene's germline CDR1 is GTSNPN and CDR2 SVGIG (reference sequence). The CDR3 DNA reads as TGTGCCTGGCAGGGTTCCGGGGAGCTGTTTTTT. The encoded protein is CAWQGSGELFF.